The 28 T cell receptor beta chains in this list originate from one sample, sequenced in a study of CD8+CD57+ T cells in acquired aplastic anemia. Individuals selected for sequencing had exhibited CD8+CD57+ cell expansion on flow cytometry. Investigators profiled TCR beta VDJ and CDR3 from genomic DNA template. TCRdb used MiXCR to reprocess the reads, holding one entry per CDR3 protein. The table shows around 220,000 distinct CDR3 sequences, with approximately 51% occurring only once. Material: sorted CD4+, CD8+, or CD8+CD57+ T cells (not recorded which) from PBMCs. These receptors all come from a human donor with aplastic anemia.

In its sample, this clonotype was seen many times. The chain recombines TRBV7-8 with TRBJ1-6; D is perhaps TRBD1 (5 bases). V shed 5 bases and J shed 9 bases, with 17 bases lying between them. Germline V gene data show CDR1 as SGHVS and CDR2 as FQNEAQ. The CDR3 loop spans 15 amino acids. The CDR3 DNA reads as TGTGCCAGCAGCCCGAGTGGGACGGTGGGTTCACCCCTCCACTTT. It encodes CASSPSGTVGSPLHF.

This chain connects TRBV2 to TRBJ1-5, with 7 bases identical to TRBD1. The CDR3 spans 16 residues. J was trimmed by 2 bases and V by 8 bases; bases with no gene match: 12. Germline V gene sequence: CDR1 SNHLY, CDR2 FYNNEI. The CDR3, as DNA: TGTGCCAGCTCGGGTACAGGGGCAGGGCGCAATCAGCCCCAGCATTTT. Translating gives CASSGTGAGRNQPQHF. Full variable domain (missing parts from reference TRBV2 and TRBJ1-5): EPEVTQTPSHQVTQMGQEVILRCVPISNHLYFYWYRQILGQKVEFLVSFYNNEISEKSEIFDDQFSVERPDGSNFTLKIRSTKLEDSAMYFCASSGTGAGRNQPQHFGDGTRLSIL.

The chain recombines TRBV20-1 with TRBJ2-7; D call uncertain. Trimming removed 3 bases from V and 4 bases from J, with 10 bases in between. Germline V gene lookup returns CDR1 DFQATT and CDR2 SNEGSKA (reference sequence). CDR3 length equals 12 residues. The CDR3 region has the DNA TGCAGTGCTAGTCCACGTATTTACGAGCAGTACTTC. Encoded protein: CSASPRIYEQYF.

This clonotype was seen at least ten times. The genes are TRBV19 and TRBJ2-7; perhaps TRBD2 as D (5 bases). CDR3 length: 14 residues. Trimming stripped 2 bases from V and 3 bases from J, with 11 bases between. Per the germline V gene, CDR1 is LNHDA and CDR2 is SQIVND (reference sequence). Here the CDR3 reads CASSIWFGGYEQYF. As DNA, the CDR3 is TGTGCCAGTAGTATATGGTTCGGAGGCTACGAGCAGTACTTC.

The rearrangement uses TRBV7-3 and TRBJ2-7; TRBD1 is a possible D gene (5 bases). This CDR3 is 13 amino acids long. Germline values: CDR1 SGHTA, CDR2 FQGTGA. The V end lost 0 bases, the J end lost 7 bases, and 10 bases lay between the germline ends. Here the CDR3 DNA reads TGTGCCAGCAGCTTAACGTTCAGGGAAGAGCAGTACTTC. Translation gives CASSLTFREEQYF.

This clonotype was found many times. The genes are TRBV4-2 and TRBJ2-5, with unresolved D. This CDR3 region has 14 residues. Trimming shortened V by 4 bases and J by 0 bases, and 9 bases separated the two germline ends. Germline CDR1 and CDR2: LGHNA and YNFKEQ. CDR3 DNA: TGTGCCAGCAGCCGCTCGGTAAACCAAGAGACCCAGTACTTC. Translating gives CASSRSVNQETQYF.

This clonotype was counted at least ten times. This sequence joins TRBV5-1 and TRBJ2-7; the match to TRBD1 covers 7 bases. The CDR3 runs 15 residues. CDR1 is SGHRS and CDR2 is YFSETQ in the germline V gene. The ends lost 2 bases at V and 6 bases at J; junction bases unmatched: 11. CDR3 DNA sequence: TGCGCCAGCAGCTTACAGGGGCCCCCGGATAGCGAGCAGTACTTC. This translates into CASSLQGPPDSEQYF. The whole variable domain, remainder taken from reference TRBV5-1 and TRBJ2-7, is KAGVTQTPRYLIKTRGQQVTLSCSPISGHRSVSWYQQTPGQGLQFLFEYFSETQRNKGNFPGRFSGRQFSNSRSEMNVSTLELGDSALYLCASSLQGPPDSEQYFGPGTRLTVT.

This clonotype was observed many times. The J gene is TRBJ1-6, the V gene TRBV2; unclear D gene. V was pared by 7 bases and J by 0 bases, with 7 bases between. Germline-derived CDR1 and CDR2 are SNHLY and FYNNEI. CDR3 size: 14 residues. As DNA, the CDR3 is TGTGCCAGCAAATCCGTCTCCTATAATTCACCCCTCCACTTT. This codes for CASKSVSYNSPLHF.

About this clonotype itself: This may be a read error, as it is one base from a much larger clone. The V gene is TRBV11-2, the J gene TRBJ2-7, with 8 bases matching TRBD1. V lost 4 bases to trimming and J lost 5 bases; unmatched junction nucleotides: 19. Per the germline V gene, CDR1 is SGHAT and CDR2 is FQNNGV. The CDR3 length is 18 residues. The CDR3 sequence is CASSSSAPTGTGIHEQYF. DNA of the CDR3: TGTGCCAGCAGCTCCAGTGCCCCGACCGGGACAGGAATCCACGAGCAGTACTTC.

The gene calls are TRBV29-1 and TRBJ2-1; D unresolved. Germline V gene data show CDR1 as SQVTM and CDR2 as ANQGSEA. This CDR3 has 12 residues. V gave up 3 bases and J gave up 6 bases, with 9 bases separating them. The CDR3 DNA reads TGCAGCGTTGATCGCGGATCCAATGAGCAGTTCTTC. Protein sequence: CSVDRGSNEQFF.

The V gene is TRBV19, the J gene TRBJ1-2; 9 bases line up with TRBD1. Per the germline V gene, CDR1 is LNHDA and CDR2 is SQIVND (reference sequence). This CDR3 has 14 residues. V lost 4 bases to trimming and J lost 7 bases; unmatched junction nucleotides: 7. CDR3 DNA sequence: TGTGCCAGTAGTACCCCGGGACAGGGAGGTGGCTACACCTTC. Translating gives CASSTPGQGGGYTF. Using reference TRBV19 and TRBJ1-2 for the parts outside the CDR3, the full variable domain is DGGITQSPKYLFRKEGQNVTLSCEQNLNHDAMYWYRQDPGQGLRLIYYSQIVNDFQKGDIAEGYSVSREKKESFPLTVTSAQKNPTAFYLCASSTPGQGGGYTFGSGTRLTVV.

This clonotype is a singleton in its sample. In DNA, the CDR3 is TGTGCCAGCAGCCTAGAAACAGGGCCCCTCAATCAGCCCCAGCATTTT. This encodes CASSLETGPLNQPQHF. The rearrangement joins TRBV7-2 to TRBJ1-5, with D perhaps TRBD1 (6 bases). This CDR3 comprises 16 residues. The germline CDR1 and CDR2 sequences are SGHTA and FQGNSA. The germline V and J ends were trimmed by 5 bases and 3 bases, with 17 bases remaining between them.

The rearrangement uses TRBV7-9 and TRBJ2-5; 7 bases line up with TRBD2. The CDR3 has 15 amino acids. V was pared by 0 bases and J by 1 base, with 2 bases of the junction left unmatched. Germline V gene lookup returns CDR1 SEHNR and CDR2 FQNEAQ (reference sequence). The CDR3 reads CASSLAGLPQETQYF. DNA of the CDR3: TGTGCCAGCAGCTTAGCGGGACTACCCCAAGAGACCCAGTACTTC.

Many counts were recorded for this clonotype. This sequence joins TRBV14 and TRBJ2-4; D remains unclear. This CDR3 comprises 12 residues. Trimming removed 0 bases from V and 14 bases from J, with 11 bases in between. Looked up from germline, CDR1 is SGHDN and CDR2 is FVKESK. The CDR3 is CASSQDGLTEYF. DNA for the CDR3: TGTGCCAGCAGCCAAGATGGGCTAACTGAGTACTTC.

This clonotype was seen repeatedly, ten times or more. The V gene is TRBV5-1, the J gene TRBJ1-1; D uncertain. Germline assignment: CDR1 SGHRS and CDR2 YFSETQ. Trimming left V 0 bases short and J 5 bases short, with 8 bases between. The CDR3 runs to 13 residues. As DNA, the CDR3 is TGCGCCAGCAGCTTGGAACCCGTTACTGAAGCTTTCTTT. Amino acid sequence: CASSLEPVTEAFF.

Many counts were recorded for this clonotype. CDR3 nucleotide sequence: TGTGCCAGCACCTACCGCAGCAGGGGCGGGGGAGAAAAACTGTTTTTT. This gives the protein CASTYRSRGGGEKLFF. The V gene is TRBV6-5, the J gene TRBJ1-4; D is perhaps TRBD1 (6 bases). The CDR3 covers 16 residues. The V end was cut by 7 bases, the J end by 8 bases, with 23 bases between. The V gene's germline CDR1 is MNHEY and CDR2 SVGAGI.

The chain carries TRBV2 and TRBJ1-4; TRBD1 is a possible D gene (5 bases). CDR1 SNHLY and CDR2 FYNNEI come from the germline V gene. The CDR3 length is 17 residues. Trimming pared 8 bases from V and 1 base from J, leaving 20 bases between. As DNA, the CDR3 is TGTGCCAGCTCACCACTTTCCGGTGGGGGAACTAATGAAAAACTGTTTTTT. This codes for CASSPLSGGGTNEKLFF.

This clonotype appeared many times. V usage is TRBV4-1 and J usage is TRBJ1-5; no clear D gene. Trimming pared 0 bases from V and 0 bases from J, leaving 12 bases between. Germline CDR1 and CDR2: MGHRA and YSYEKL. The CDR3 covers 17 residues. The CDR3 nucleotides are TGCGCCAGCAGCCAAGAGCATGGCGGGTATAGCAATCAGCCCCAGCATTTT. This encodes CASSQEHGGYSNQPQHF.

This clonotype was seen only a few times. This may be a read error: a much more frequent sequence differs by one nucleotide. The chain combines TRBV5-5 with TRBJ1-1; D remains ambiguous. With 7 bases removed from V and 4 bases from J, the gap between germline ends came to 26 bases. Germline V gene data show CDR1 as SGHKS and CDR2 as YYEKEE (reference sequence). There are 17 residues in the CDR3. CDR3 nucleotides: TGTGCCAGCTCTTCCCCTCCCGTCCAGGAGATGAGCACTGAAGCTTTCTTT. It translates to CASSSPPVQEMSTEAFF. Full variable domain (rest looked up from reference TRBV5-5 and TRBJ1-1): DAGVTQSPTHLIKTRGQQVTLRCSPISGHKSVSWYQQVLGQGPQFIFQYYEKEERGRGNFPDRFSARQFPNYSSELNVNALLLGDSALYLCASSSPPVQEMSTEAFFGQGTRLTVV.

The chain couples TRBV11-3 to TRBJ1-1, with 10 bases lining up with TRBD1. The CDR3 spans 11 residues. CDR1 and CDR2 (germline): SGHNT, YENEEA. V shed 5 bases, J shed 13 bases, and the junction held 4 bases outside the gene matches. CDR3 protein: CASSPWTGGFF. CDR3 bases: TGTGCCAGCAGCCCATGGACAGGGGGTTTCTTT.

The J gene is TRBJ2-1, the V gene TRBV7-9; no reliable D call. The V end was cut by 5 bases, the J end by 4 bases, with 9 bases between. This CDR3 has 13 residues. Per germline, CDR1 SEHNR and CDR2 FQNEAQ (reference sequence). DNA for the CDR3: TGTGCCAGCAGCAACAGTGGGTACAATGAGCAGTTCTTC. This encodes CASSNSGYNEQFF. Full variable domain (rest looked up from reference TRBV7-9 and TRBJ2-1): DTGVSQNPRHKITKRGQNVTFRCDPISEHNRLYWYRQTLGQGPEFLTYFQNEAQLEKSRLLSDRFSAERPKGSFSTLEIQRTEQGDSAMYLCASSNSGYNEQFFGPGTRLTVL.

The rearrangement uses TRBV7-8 and TRBJ2-7; TRBD1 aligns across 7 bases. J gave up 4 bases and V 5 bases, and 8 bases lay outside the gene matches. CDR1 is SGHVS, CDR2 FQNEAQ, per germline. The CDR3 covers 14 residues. The CDR3 region is CASSAGTAPYEQYF. The CDR3 nucleotides are TGTGCCAGCAGCGCCGGGACAGCCCCTTACGAGCAGTACTTC.

This clonotype came up many times. This chain connects TRBV4-1 to TRBJ1-6; D uncertain. Germline values: CDR1 MGHRA, CDR2 YSYEKL. The germline V and J ends were trimmed by 6 bases and 8 bases, with 8 bases remaining between them. This CDR3 has 12 amino acids. CDR3 sequence: CASRHPYSPLHF. Written as DNA, the CDR3 is TGCGCCAGCAGACACCCTTATTCACCCCTCCACTTT.

The chain is built from TRBV5-1 and TRBJ1-6; D ambiguous. Germline lookup yields CDR1 SGHRS and CDR2 YFSETQ. Trimming removed 5 bases at V and 7 bases at J, with 10 bases between. There are 13 residues in the CDR3. The CDR3 sequence: CASSRSQNSPLHF. CDR3 DNA: TGCGCCAGCAGTAGGAGTCAGAATTCACCCCTCCACTTT. Based on the CDR3 plus reference TRBV5-1 and TRBJ1-6, the full variable domain is KAGVTQTPRYLIKTRGQQVTLSCSPISGHRSVSWYQQTPGQGLQFLFEYFSETQRNKGNFPGRFSGRQFSNSRSEMNVSTLELGDSALYLCASSRSQNSPLHFGNGTRLTVT.

Note on this clonotype: This sequence may be a read error, since a much larger clone differs from it by one base. This rearrangement joins TRBV20-1 to TRBJ2-2; TRBD1 agrees at 12 bases. The CDR3 length is 15 residues. Germline assignment: CDR1 DFQATT and CDR2 SNEGSKA (reference sequence). Here the CDR3 DNA reads TGCAGTGCTAGAGCCGGGACAGGGGGCTCCGGGGAGCCGTTTTTT. Translated: CSARAGTGGSGEPFF.

This clonotype was counted only a few times. The chain uses TRBV20-1 and TRBJ2-3; no clear D. The CDR3 covers 14 residues. Germline values: CDR1 DFQATT, CDR2 SNEGSKA (reference sequence). Trimming took off 6 bases at V and 1 base at J, with 14 bases between the two ends. This CDR3 is CSAPPPLRTDTQYF. CDR3 coding DNA: TGCAGTGCACCGCCCCCACTCCGCACAGATACGCAGTATTTT.

This clonotype was detected a few times. The V call is TRBV12-3 or TRBV12-4, the J call TRBJ2-5; 7 bases match TRBD2. V lost 3 bases to trimming and J lost 8 bases; unmatched junction nucleotides: 18. The CDR3 is 17 residues long. The CDR3 nucleotides read TGTGCCAGCAGTTTTGCAAGAGCCGTCCAGAGCGGGGCCACCCAGTACTTC. It encodes CASSFARAVQSGATQYF.

CDR3 amino acids: CASSPGTGNQPQHF. The CDR3 nucleotides are TGTGCCAGCTCACCGGGGACAGGAAATCAGCCCCAGCATTTT. J is TRBJ1-5 and V is TRBV18; 8 positions agree with TRBD1. This CDR3 comprises 14 residues. After removal of 3 bases from V and 4 bases from J, the junction contained 2 bases not matched to a gene. From germline, CDR1 is KGHSH and CDR2 LQKENI.